Listed below are T cell receptor beta chains from one sample, sequenced in a study of chemoradiotherapy in HPV16-positive cancers. Some clones are missing from TCRdb's copy, which holds only in-frame ones; the method was immunoSEQ multiplex PCR. This sample has over 13,000 clones, with about three quarters found just once. Specimen collection occurred from a patient who underwent chemoradiotherapy. The receptors were gathered from a human donor with HPV-associated anogenital cancer. Both conserved end residues are part of each CDR3. Fields, in order: D gene, J gene, clone size, V gene, CDR3 protein, CDR3 DNA. D genes are given only for firm matches. The size of a clone is reported for some rows only, either as once, few or many, or as a class for expanded clones.

d_gene: TRBD1; j_gene: TRBJ2-7; abundance: .; v_gene: TRBV5-6; CDR3aa: CASSLGSTGAYEQYF; CDR3nt: TGTGCCAGCAGCTTGGGATCTACAGGGGCCTACGAGCAGTACTTC
d_gene: TRBD2; j_gene: TRBJ2-1; abundance: few; v_gene: TRBV7-6; CDR3aa: CASSNSASGGRFF; CDR3nt: TGTGCCAGCAGCAATTCCGCTAGCGGGGGGAGGTTCTTC
d_gene: .; j_gene: TRBJ1-2; abundance: .; v_gene: TRBV19; CDR3aa: CAIYRDGYGYTF; CDR3nt: TGTGCCATATACAGGGACGGCTATGGCTACACCTTC
d_gene: .; j_gene: TRBJ1-6; abundance: .; v_gene: TRBV30; CDR3aa: CAWSVGPPGDSPLHF; CDR3nt: TGTGCCTGGAGTGTCGGACCCCCTGGGGATTCACCCCTCCACTTT
d_gene: .; j_gene: TRBJ1-2; abundance: few; v_gene: TRBV14; CDR3aa: CASSHARGGGYTF; CDR3nt: TGTGCCAGCAGCCACGCCAGGGGTGGAGGCTACACCTTC
d_gene: TRBD1; j_gene: TRBJ1-1; abundance: .; v_gene: TRBV4-3; CDR3aa: CASSQRAGTVMNTEAFF; CDR3nt: TGCGCCAGCAGCCAGAGGGCCGGGACAGTTATGAACACTGAAGCTTTCTTT
d_gene: .; j_gene: TRBJ1-6; abundance: once; v_gene: TRBV30; CDR3aa: CAWSVINSPLHF; CDR3nt: TGTGCCTGGAGTGTAATTAATTCACCCCTCCACTTT
d_gene: .; j_gene: TRBJ1-1; abundance: .; v_gene: TRBV6-1; CDR3aa: CASSEAGYRAPEAFF; CDR3nt: TGTGCCAGCAGTGAAGCTGGGTACAGGGCCCCTGAAGCTTTCTTT
d_gene: .; j_gene: TRBJ2-2; abundance: .; v_gene: TRBV7-2; CDR3aa: CASSLDFGSGELFF; CDR3nt: TGTGCCAGCAGCTTAGACTTTGGTTCCGGGGAGCTGTTTTTT
d_gene: .; j_gene: TRBJ1-1; abundance: .; v_gene: TRBV18; CDR3aa: CASSLGTEAFF; CDR3nt: TGTGCCAGCTCGCTCGGGACAGAAGCTTTCTTT
d_gene: .; j_gene: TRBJ1-5; abundance: .; v_gene: TRBV7-2; CDR3aa: CASSLKVGQPQHF; CDR3nt: TGTGCCAGCAGCTTGAAAGTTGGTCAGCCCCAGCATTTT
d_gene: TRBD1; j_gene: TRBJ2-7; abundance: .; v_gene: TRBV12-5; CDR3aa: CASGILSHRGPGWEQYF; CDR3nt: TGTGCTAGTGGTATCCTATCACACAGGGGGCCTGGGTGGGAGCAGTACTTC
d_gene: TRBD1; j_gene: TRBJ2-2; abundance: .; v_gene: TRBV4-2; CDR3aa: CASSQDPRGHGTGELFF; CDR3nt: TGTGCCAGCAGCCAAGACCCCAGGGGGCACGGCACCGGGGAGCTGTTTTTT
d_gene: TRBD1; j_gene: TRBJ1-6; abundance: .; v_gene: TRBV19; CDR3aa: CASSPRQGGSPLHF; CDR3nt: TGTGCCAGTAGTCCAAGACAGGGGGGTTCACCCCTCCACTTT
d_gene: TRBD1; j_gene: TRBJ1-1; abundance: .; v_gene: TRBV13; CDR3aa: CASSLGTGFANTEAFF; CDR3nt: TGTGCCAGCAGCCTCGGGACAGGTTTTGCGAACACTGAAGCTTTCTTT
d_gene: .; j_gene: TRBJ2-5; abundance: .; v_gene: TRBV5-6; CDR3aa: CASSLFGSSSYF; CDR3nt: TGTGCCAGCAGCTTGTTTGGCAGTTCCTCGTACTTC
d_gene: TRBD2; j_gene: TRBJ2-7; abundance: .; v_gene: TRBV18; CDR3aa: CASSPPSLAGTSYEQYF; CDR3nt: TGTGCCAGCTCACCACCGTCACTAGCGGGGACCTCCTACGAGCAGTACTTC
d_gene: .; j_gene: TRBJ2-7; abundance: .; v_gene: TRBV4-1; CDR3aa: CASSPTVAYEQYF; CDR3nt: TGCGCCAGCAGCCCTACTGTGGCCTACGAGCAGTACTTC
d_gene: .; j_gene: TRBJ1-2; abundance: few; v_gene: TRBV29-1; CDR3aa: CSVGRTDGYTF; CDR3nt: TGCAGCGTAGGCCGGACAGATGGCTACACCTTC
d_gene: TRBD1; j_gene: TRBJ1-2; abundance: few; v_gene: TRBV7-9; CDR3aa: CASSPTGDGYTF; CDR3nt: TGTGCCAGCAGCCCTACAGGGGATGGCTACACCTTC
d_gene: .; j_gene: TRBJ1-5; abundance: .; v_gene: TRBV14; CDR3aa: CASSQYSNQPQHF; CDR3nt: TGTGCCAGCAGCCAGTATAGCAATCAGCCCCAGCATTTT
d_gene: TRBD1; j_gene: TRBJ1-1; abundance: .; v_gene: TRBV14; CDR3aa: CASSQRGTGKVNTEAFF; CDR3nt: TGTGCCAGCAGCCAACGCGGGACAGGGAAAGTGAACACTGAAGCTTTCTTT
d_gene: .; j_gene: TRBJ2-7; abundance: .; v_gene: TRBV29-1; CDR3aa: CSATSQGDEQYF; CDR3nt: TGCAGCGCCACCTCCCAGGGAGACGAGCAGTACTTC
d_gene: TRBD2; j_gene: TRBJ2-2; abundance: .; v_gene: TRBV5-1; CDR3aa: CASSFGLAGITGELFF; CDR3nt: TGCGCCAGCAGCTTCGGACTAGCGGGGATCACCGGGGAGCTGTTTTTT
d_gene: .; j_gene: TRBJ2-7; abundance: .; v_gene: TRBV9; CDR3aa: CASSPGPISYEQYF; CDR3nt: TGTGCCAGCAGCCCGGGACCGATTTCCTACGAGCAGTACTTC
d_gene: .; j_gene: TRBJ2-1; abundance: .; v_gene: TRBV27; CDR3aa: CASSLQRGANNEQFF; CDR3nt: TGTGCCAGCAGTTTACAACGGGGGGCGAACAATGAGCAGTTCTTC
d_gene: .; j_gene: TRBJ1-5; abundance: once; v_gene: TRBV6-1; CDR3aa: CASSQRGGNQPQHF; CDR3nt: TGTGCCAGCAGCCAAAGGGGCGGCAACCAGCCCCAGCATTTT
d_gene: .; j_gene: TRBJ2-7; abundance: .; v_gene: TRBV4-2; CDR3aa: CASSLRGGTDYEQYF; CDR3nt: TGTGCCAGCAGCCTTAGAGGAGGGACAGACTACGAGCAGTACTTC
d_gene: .; j_gene: TRBJ1-1; abundance: .; v_gene: TRBV19; CDR3aa: CASSDRMNTEAFF; CDR3nt: TGTGCCAGTAGTGACAGGATGAACACTGAAGCTTTCTTT
d_gene: TRBD1; j_gene: TRBJ2-3; abundance: .; v_gene: TRBV5-4; CDR3aa: CASSLAGQGVDTQYF; CDR3nt: TGTGCCAGCAGCTTGGCAGGACAGGGGGTAGATACGCAGTATTTT
d_gene: TRBD1; j_gene: TRBJ1-4; abundance: .; v_gene: TRBV9; CDR3aa: CASSVGGGREKLFF; CDR3nt: TGTGCCAGCAGCGTAGGAGGGGGCCGTGAAAAACTGTTTTTT
d_gene: .; j_gene: TRBJ1-6; abundance: .; v_gene: TRBV6-5; CDR3aa: CASSRGQGGSPLHF; CDR3nt: TGTGCCAGCAGCCGGGGGCAGGGTGGATCACCCCTCCACTTT
d_gene: .; j_gene: TRBJ1-1; abundance: .; v_gene: TRBV6-5; CDR3aa: CASTQDGTHTEAFF; CDR3nt: TGTGCCAGCACCCAGGACGGGACCCACACTGAAGCTTTCTTT
d_gene: .; j_gene: TRBJ1-1; abundance: .; v_gene: TRBV4-2; CDR3aa: CASSQEVEASGDTEAFF; CDR3nt: TGTGCCAGCAGCCAAGAAGTTGAGGCTTCTGGGGACACTGAAGCTTTCTTT
d_gene: .; j_gene: TRBJ2-1; abundance: once; v_gene: TRBV7-8; CDR3aa: CASSLGGGEQFF; CDR3nt: TGTGCCAGCAGCTTAGGAGGGGGTGAGCAGTTCTTC
d_gene: .; j_gene: TRBJ2-7; abundance: .; v_gene: TRBV5-5; CDR3aa: CASSSGQPPTEDEQYF; CDR3nt: TGTGCCAGCAGCTCGGGACAACCACCTACTGAGGACGAGCAGTACTTC
d_gene: .; j_gene: TRBJ1-1; abundance: .; v_gene: TRBV5-1; CDR3aa: CASSPGSYTEAFF; CDR3nt: TGCGCCAGCAGTCCGGGATCTTACACTGAAGCTTTCTTT
d_gene: .; j_gene: TRBJ1-1; abundance: .; v_gene: TRBV5-4; CDR3aa: CASSLEGGDEPEAFF; CDR3nt: TGTGCCAGCAGCTTGGAGGGAGGAGATGAGCCTGAAGCTTTCTTT
d_gene: TRBD1; j_gene: TRBJ1-6; abundance: .; v_gene: TRBV2; CDR3aa: CASSGQGTNNSPLHF; CDR3nt: TGTGCCAGCAGTGGACAGGGAACTAATAATTCACCCCTCCACTTT
d_gene: TRBD1; j_gene: TRBJ1-1; abundance: few; v_gene: TRBV27; CDR3aa: CASSLSGGASQAFF; CDR3nt: TGTGCCAGCAGTTTATCAGGGGGCGCTTCCCAAGCTTTCTTT
d_gene: .; j_gene: TRBJ1-6; abundance: .; v_gene: TRBV4-2; CDR3aa: CASTAGGDSPLHF; CDR3nt: TGTGCCAGCACTGCCGGGGGCGATTCACCCCTCCACTTT
d_gene: .; j_gene: TRBJ1-6; abundance: .; v_gene: TRBV5-4; CDR3aa: CASSLDGTLNSPLHF; CDR3nt: TGTGCCAGCAGCTTGGACGGGACCCTAAATTCACCCCTCCACTTT
d_gene: .; j_gene: TRBJ1-1; abundance: .; v_gene: TRBV9; CDR3aa: CASSATGSGTEAFF; CDR3nt: TGTGCCAGCAGCGCCACAGGGTCGGGGACTGAAGCTTTCTTT
d_gene: TRBD1; j_gene: TRBJ1-1; abundance: .; v_gene: TRBV7-9; CDR3aa: CASSLGTGDAPF; CDR3nt: TGTGCCAGCAGCTTAGGGACAGGGGACGCCCCTTTT
d_gene: TRBD2; j_gene: TRBJ2-6; abundance: .; v_gene: TRBV28; CDR3aa: CASNNVLAGESFWANVLTF; CDR3nt: TGTGCCAGCAACAACGTTTTAGCGGGGGAATCGTTCTGGGCCAACGTCCTGACTTTC
d_gene: .; j_gene: TRBJ2-1; abundance: .; v_gene: TRBV2; CDR3aa: CASSLGSSYNEQFF; CDR3nt: TGTGCCAGCAGCTTAGGAAGCTCCTACAATGAGCAGTTCTTC
d_gene: .; j_gene: TRBJ1-1; abundance: .; v_gene: TRBV27; CDR3aa: CASSLVQGNTEAFF; CDR3nt: TGTGCCAGCAGTTTAGTCCAGGGGAACACTGAAGCTTTCTTT
d_gene: .; j_gene: TRBJ2-1; abundance: .; v_gene: TRBV4-2; CDR3aa: CASSHPGNNEQFF; CDR3nt: TGTGCCAGCAGCCACCCTGGCAACAATGAGCAGTTCTTC
d_gene: TRBD1; j_gene: TRBJ2-7; abundance: .; v_gene: TRBV19; CDR3aa: CASTRQGAKGEQYF; CDR3nt: TGTGCCAGTACTCGACAGGGGGCGAAGGGCGAGCAGTACTTC
d_gene: .; j_gene: TRBJ2-1; abundance: .; v_gene: TRBV18; CDR3aa: CASSPAGLYNEQFF; CDR3nt: TGTGCCAGCTCACCAGCGGGGCTTTACAATGAGCAGTTCTTC
d_gene: TRBD2; j_gene: TRBJ2-2; abundance: .; v_gene: TRBV19; CDR3aa: CASSHHSGGAGIGELFF; CDR3nt: TGTGCCAGTAGCCACCATAGCGGGGGGGCCGGAATAGGGGAGCTGTTTTTT
d_gene: TRBD2; j_gene: TRBJ2-1; abundance: once; v_gene: TRBV7-2; CDR3aa: CASSFNPGGGYNEQFF; CDR3nt: TGTGCCAGCAGCTTTAATCCTGGCGGGGGCTACAATGAGCAGTTCTTC